This T cell receptor beta chain appears in the sequencing data of a study of response to subunit inactivated influenza vaccine. Study conclusions and caveats: New T cells are recruited in small numbers by each seasonal influenza vaccination, according to the authors' suggestion.

Germline assignment: CDR1 KGHSH and CDR2 LQKENI. This CDR3 region has 12 residues. Trimming pared 4 bases from V and 4 bases from J, leaving 5 bases between. Concerning this clonotype: The antigen remains unidentified. Lacking the conserved final phenylalanine or tryptophan, this CDR3 likely reflects a read error.

TCRdb processed the RT-PCR reads anew with MiXCR; each CDR3 protein has one entry. Among 600,000 to 700,000 distinct CDR3 sequences listed, 12% to 15% were seen once. The TCR originated in a man aged 50-60 years who received an inactivated influenza vaccine. The genes are TRBV18 and TRBJ1-5; D not certain. The sequencing here drew on PBMCs from blood, taken 14 to 15 days before vaccination. CDR3 in DNA: TGTGCCAGCTCACTGCCAAATCAGCCCCAGCATTCT. This encodes CASSLPNQPQHS.